A single sample gave rise to the 27 T cell receptor beta chains below, sequenced in a study of vaccination and CD4 T cells after COVID-19. These receptors' targets are unknown. The treatment: approximately nine-day PBMC culture with coronavirus spike peptide pools or control peptides (ViraFEST assay). Sequencing of DNA taken from cultured CD4+ T cells relied on the Oncomine TCR Beta short-read assay. TCRdb used MiXCR to reprocess the PCR reads, holding one entry per CDR3 protein. The sample contains more than 15,000 distinct CDR3 sequences, under 70% of which appear only once. The sample taken for sequencing was CD4+ T cells from blood, cultured in vitro. Receptors were obtained from a human donor who had recovered from COVID-19.

This clonotype has more than one count but fewer than ten. The gene calls are TRBV20-1 and TRBJ2-2, with D hard to call. V gave up 5 bases and J gave up 3 bases, with 19 bases separating them. Germline loops: CDR1 DFQATT, CDR2 SNEGSKA (reference sequence). The CDR3 is made up of 16 amino acids. The CDR3 loop reads CSAGNGGWSDTGELFF. For the CDR3, the DNA is TGCAGTGCTGGGAACGGTGGGTGGTCGGACACCGGGGAGCTGTTTTTT.

V and J are TRBV7-9 and TRBJ2-5; 12 nucleotides align to TRBD2. Germline CDR1 is SEHNR and CDR2 is FQNEAQ (reference sequence). This CDR3 has 16 residues. Unmatched junction bases numbered 5, after V lost 5 bases and J lost 1 base. CDR3 region: CASSRGLAGTQETQYF. The CDR3 coding sequence is TGTGCCAGCAGCCGAGGACTAGCGGGAACCCAAGAGACCCAGTACTTC.

The chain joins TRBV20-1 to TRBJ1-3, with D unresolved. The CDR3 runs to 14 residues. Germline CDR1 and CDR2: DFQATT and SNEGSKA (reference sequence). V gave up 5 bases and J gave up 0 bases, with 11 bases separating them. The CDR3 reads CSALDTSSGNTIYF. DNA of the CDR3: TGCAGTGCTTTAGACACAAGCTCTGGAAACACCATATATTTT.

This chain uses TRBV19 with TRBJ2-7; D is ambiguous. This CDR3 spans 17 amino acids. Germline V gene lookup returns CDR1 LNHDA and CDR2 SQIVND (reference sequence). The V end lost 11 bases, the J end lost 7 bases, and 33 bases lay between the germline ends. The CDR3 DNA reads TGTGCCTCCTCCCTTATGTCCCCCTTAGGCGGACCCGGAGAGCAGTACTTC. Protein product: CASSLMSPLGGPGEQYF. Looking up the rest from reference TRBV19 and TRBJ2-7 gives the full variable domain: DGGITQSPKYLFRKEGQNVTLSCEQNLNHDAMYWYRQDPGQGLRLIYYSQIVNDFQKGDIAEGYSVSREKKESFPLTVTSAQKNPTAFYLCASSLMSPLGGPGEQYFGPGTRLTVT.

The chain combines TRBV20-1 with TRBJ2-4, with D possibly being TRBD1 (6 bases). The germline CDR1 and CDR2 sequences are DFQATT and SNEGSKA (reference sequence). Trimming took off 4 bases at V and 0 bases at J, with 10 bases between the two ends. CDR3 length equals 14 residues. The CDR3 loop is CSAITGLAKNIQYF. The CDR3 DNA is TGCAGTGCTATCACAGGGCTAGCCAAAAACATTCAGTACTTC.

The chain combines TRBV4-3 with TRBJ1-1; D remains ambiguous. Trimming stripped 0 bases from V and 0 bases from J, with 8 bases between. Germline V CDR1 and CDR2: LGHNA, YSLEER. The CDR3 runs 15 residues. CDR3 in amino acids: CASSQEVVMNTEAFF. CDR3 in DNA: TGCGCCAGCAGCCAAGAAGTAGTCATGAACACTGAAGCTTTCTTT.

This clonotype has more than one count but fewer than ten. V gene TRBV27 combines with J gene TRBJ1-5, with 7 bases that match TRBD1. Germline CDR1 reads MNHEY; CDR2 reads SMNVEV (reference sequence). The CDR3 runs to 15 residues. The ends lost 1 base at V and 4 bases at J; junction bases unmatched: 4. The CDR3 sequence: CASSLWAGGNQPQHF. CDR3 DNA: TGTGCCAGCAGTTTATGGGCAGGGGGGAATCAGCCCCAGCATTTT.

The rearrangement links TRBV7-6 to TRBJ2-1; TRBD1 agrees at 8 bases. Trimming took 5 bases from V and 4 from J; bases not matched to a gene: 16. The CDR3 runs to 18 residues. CDR1 is SGHVS, CDR2 FNYEAQ, per germline. The CDR3 nucleotides are TGTGCCAGCAGCCCAAGACCCCCGGGACAGGTGGGATACAATGAGCAGTTCTTC. This encodes CASSPRPPGQVGYNEQFF.

Only a few counts were recorded for this clonotype. The gene calls are TRBV4-2 and TRBJ1-2, with D possibly matching TRBD1 (6 bases). The ends were cut back, 0 bases at V and 1 base at J, with 15 bases in the middle. CDR3 length: 17 amino acids. Germline V CDR1 and CDR2: LGHNA, YNFKEQ. CDR3 nucleotides: TGTGCCAGCAGCCAAGATACCGGGACAACGATTAACTATGGCTACACCTTC. This translates into CASSQDTGTTINYGYTF.

The gene calls are TRBV6-1 and TRBJ2-4; 11 positions match TRBD1. V lost 3 bases and J lost 7; bases outside the gene matches: 5. The CDR3 has 15 amino acids. Germline V CDR1 and CDR2: MNHNS, SASEGT. Written as DNA, the CDR3 is TGTGCCAGCAGTGACGTTAGGACAGGGGGCAACATTCAGTACTTC. Translated, it gives CASSDVRTGGNIQYF.

This rearrangement joins TRBV20-1 to TRBJ2-3; D might be TRBD1 (5 bases). The CDR3 has 14 amino acids. The ends were cut back, 5 bases at V and 1 base at J, with 13 bases in the middle. Germline V gene lookup returns CDR1 DFQATT and CDR2 SNEGSKA (reference sequence). DNA for the CDR3: TGCAGTGCTGGCAGGGTTTTAGGCACAGATACGCAGTATTTT. Amino acids: CSAGRVLGTDTQYF.

CDR3 bases: TGTGCCAGCAGCTTATTTGGTTTGGGGGGCCAAGAGACCCAGTACTTC. This translates into CASSLFGLGGQETQYF. The rearrangement uses TRBV7-7 and TRBJ2-5, with D possibly TRBD2 on 6 matching bases. Between the trimmed V and J ends, which lost 2 bases and 1 base, there was a span of 14 bases. The CDR3 has 16 residues. The germline V gene encodes CDR1 SSHAT and CDR2 FNYEAQ (reference sequence).

This chain uses TRBV29-1 with TRBJ2-1, with 9 bases that match TRBD1. J lost 3 bases, V lost 6 bases, and 6 bases had no gene match. CDR1 is SQVTM and CDR2 is ANQGSEA in the germline V gene. This CDR3 has 14 amino acids. CDR3 coding DNA: TGCAGCGTGGAGGGGGACAGGGTCTACAATGAGCAGTTCTTC. Protein sequence: CSVEGDRVYNEQFF.

This clonotype came up once. This sequence joins TRBV7-9 and TRBJ1-5; possibly TRBD1 for D (6 bases). Germline CDR1 is SEHNR and CDR2 is FQNEAQ (reference sequence). V lost 1 base and J lost 0, with 10 bases in between. This CDR3 has 16 residues. CDR3 residues: CASSLVEGDSNQPQHF. CDR3 coding DNA: TGTGCCAGCAGCTTAGTGGAGGGGGATAGCAATCAGCCCCAGCATTTT.

The V gene is TRBV19, the J gene TRBJ2-3; 10 nucleotides agree with TRBD2. Germline values: CDR1 LNHDA, CDR2 SQIVND (reference sequence). The CDR3 runs 16 residues. V shed 4 bases, J shed 0 bases, and the junction held 4 bases outside the gene matches. Here the CDR3 reads CASSRGLASSTDTQYF. The CDR3 DNA sequence: TGTGCCAGTAGTAGGGGACTAGCGAGCAGCACAGATACGCAGTATTTT.

The chain uses TRBV28 and TRBJ2-3, with 7 bases fitting TRBD2. Germline CDR1 is MDHEN and CDR2 is SYDVKM. The CDR3 extends over 20 amino acids. Germline trimming cut 5 bases from V and 2 bases from J; bases unmatched to any gene: 22. The CDR3 loop is CASSISLGGSTGVNTDTQYF. The CDR3 region has the DNA TGTGCCAGCAGTATCTCTCTGGGCGGGAGTACCGGGGTAAACACAGATACGCAGTATTTT.

The chain combines TRBV30 with TRBJ2-7; TRBD2 might be the D (6 bases). Germline V gene lookup returns CDR1 GTSNPN and CDR2 SVGIG (reference sequence). The CDR3 is 12 amino acids. The V and J ends lost 8 bases and 3 bases respectively, with 14 bases between them. The CDR3 sequence is CAGGTRGYEQYF. CDR3 in DNA: TGTGCCGGGGGGACGAGGGGCTACGAGCAGTACTTC.

This chain connects TRBV7-2 to TRBJ1-1; D is possibly TRBD1 (5 bases). Germline V gene sequence: CDR1 SGHTA, CDR2 FQGNSA. The CDR3 runs to 14 residues. Trimming stripped 2 bases from V and 6 bases from J, with 13 bases between. The CDR3 nucleotides are TGTGCCAGCAGCTTAAAAGTAGGGGCTTCTGAAGCTTTCTTT. The encoded protein is CASSLKVGASEAFF.

This chain links TRBV29-1 with TRBJ1-1; no firm D call. This CDR3 has 13 amino acids. The germline V gene has CDR1 SQVTM and CDR2 ANQGSEA. The V end lost 4 bases, the J end lost 4 bases, and 13 bases lay between the germline ends. In DNA form, the CDR3 reads TGCAGCGTTGCCCCGGGGTTTGGCACTGAAGCTTTCTTT. Translating it yields CSVAPGFGTEAFF. Full variable domain (outside the CDR3, taken from reference TRBV29-1 and TRBJ1-1): SAVISQKPSRDICQRGTSLTIQCQVDSQVTMMFWYRQQPGQSLTLIATANQGSEATYESGFVIDKFPISRPNLTFSTLTVSNMSPEDSSIYLCSVAPGFGTEAFFGQGTRLTVV.

This clonotype appeared a few times. The chain recombines TRBV6-5 with TRBJ1-2; the match to TRBD1 covers 8 bases. Per germline, CDR1 MNHEY and CDR2 SVGAGI. The CDR3 is 13 amino acids. Unmatched junction bases numbered 4, after V lost 4 bases and J lost 6 bases. The CDR3 loop reads CASSSTTGDGYTF. The CDR3 region has the DNA TGTGCCAGCAGTTCCACGACAGGGGATGGCTACACCTTC.

J is TRBJ2-5 and V is TRBV6-2 or TRBV6-3; D is uncertain. The V end was cut by 6 bases, the J end by 9 bases, with 20 bases between. The CDR3 consists of 14 residues. From germline, CDR1 is MNHEY and CDR2 SVGEGT. The CDR3 DNA reads as TGTGCCAGCAGATCAACGCGAACTAAGCTCTCCCAGTACTTC. It encodes CASRSTRTKLSQYF.

The CDR3, as DNA: TGTGCCAGCAGTTACTCTGGCAGGCCCAATTCACCCCTCCACTTT. Protein sequence: CASSYSGRPNSPLHF. The gene calls are TRBV6-5 and TRBJ1-6; D is unresolved. In germline, CDR1 is MNHEY, CDR2 SVGAGI. The CDR3 extends over 15 amino acids. The ends were cut back, 0 bases at V and 7 bases at J, with 10 bases in the middle.

The rearrangement joins TRBV18 to TRBJ2-3; 7 bases fit TRBD1. With V trimmed by 3 bases and J by 6 bases, 6 bases remained unmatched. The germline V gene encodes CDR1 KGHSH and CDR2 LQKENI. The CDR3 has 14 amino acids. DNA of the CDR3: TGTGCCAGCTCACCGGACAGGATGACGGATACGCAGTATTTT. Amino acid sequence: CASSPDRMTDTQYF.

This rearrangement joins TRBV6-1 to TRBJ1-5; D is possibly TRBD1 (5 bases). The V and J ends lost 6 bases and 7 bases respectively, with 13 bases between them. The CDR3 is 13 amino acids. CDR1 MNHNS and CDR2 SASEGT come from the germline V gene. CDR3 region: CASSLRVGQPQHF. For the CDR3, the DNA is TGTGCCAGCAGCCTCAGGGTTGGACAGCCCCAGCATTTT.

V usage is TRBV9 and J usage is TRBJ1-5, with D tentatively TRBD1 (5 bases). The CDR3 extends over 15 amino acids. CDR1 and CDR2 (germline): SGDLS, YYNGEE. V lost 0 bases to trimming and J lost 0 bases, with 7 bases between them. The CDR3 loop reads CASSVEGYSNQPQHF. The CDR3 nucleotides are TGTGCCAGCAGCGTAGAGGGGTATAGCAATCAGCCCCAGCATTTT.

The sample holds a few counts of this clonotype. The chain couples TRBV15 to TRBJ1-1; 8 bases fit TRBD1. The CDR3 has 15 amino acids. Per the germline V gene, CDR1 is LNHNV and CDR2 is YYDKDF (reference sequence). The V and J ends lost 1 base and 5 bases, in that order; junction bases with no gene match: 6. The CDR3 protein is CATSRGGTGRTEAFF. The CDR3 region has the DNA TGTGCCACCAGCAGAGGGGGGACAGGTCGAACTGAAGCTTTCTTT. Supplemented by reference TRBV15 and TRBJ1-1, the full variable domain reads DAMVIQNPRYQVTQFGKPVTLSCSQTLNHNVMYWYQQKSSQAPKLLFHYYDKDFNNEADTPDNFQSRRPNTSFCFLDIRSPGLGDTAMYLCATSRGGTGRTEAFFGQGTRLTVV.

Note on this clonotype: One end of the junction does not line up with germline, which may come from a read error. The gene calls are TRBV27 and TRBJ1-4, with D unresolved. Germline V gene data show CDR1 as MNHEY and CDR2 as SMNVEV (reference sequence). The CDR3 spans 11 residues. The CDR3 reads CVSSSNEKLFF. In DNA form, the CDR3 reads TGTGTCAGCAGTAGTAATGAAAAACTGTTTTTT.